One sample yielded the 17 T cell receptor beta chains listed below, sequenced in a study of memory CD4+ T cells and cytomegalovirus serostatus. Data came from immunoSEQ multiplex PCR; TCRdb stores just in-frame clones and leaves some out. The sample includes about 92,000 clones, 80% of them seen just once. The sort gate was single viable CD3+CD4+CD8-CD45RO+ cells for memory CD4+ T cells. Sequencing was carried out using memory CD4+ T cells from blood. The origin of the receptors is an adult in good health and CMV-seropositive.

This clone has just a few counts. The V and J genes are TRBV7-9 and TRBJ1-1; D unresolved. Germline V gene sequence: CDR1 SEHNR, CDR2 FQNEAQ (reference sequence). This CDR3 contains 13 residues. The V end was cut by 1 base, the J end by 6 bases, with 9 bases between. CDR3: CASSLGEWSEAFF. The CDR3 DNA sequence: TGTGCCAGCAGCTTAGGTGAATGGTCTGAAGCTTTCTTT. Based on the CDR3 plus reference TRBV7-9 and TRBJ1-1, the full variable domain is DTGVSQNPRHKITKRGQNVTFRCDPISEHNRLYWYRQTLGQGPEFLTYFQNEAQLEKSRLLSDRFSAERPKGSFSTLEIQRTEQGDSAMYLCASSLGEWSEAFFGQGTRLTVV.

The chain couples TRBV6-5 to TRBJ2-3; the D gene could be TRBD1 or TRBD2 (5 bases each). Looked up from germline, CDR1 is MNHEY and CDR2 is SVGAGI. V was trimmed by 2 bases and J by 8 bases, leaving 17 bases between them. The CDR3 spans 15 residues. As DNA, the CDR3 is TGTGCCAGCAGTTACACCCCGGGGCGGGCTGGTACGCAGTATTTT. Protein: CASSYTPGRAGTQYF.

The rearrangement joins TRBV19 to TRBJ1-1; TRBD1 might be the D (6 bases). The CDR3 is 13 amino acids. V lost 6 bases to trimming and J lost 0 bases, with 8 bases between them. Germline V gene data show CDR1 as LNHDA and CDR2 as SQIVND (reference sequence). This chain's CDR3 is CASRGQLNTEAFF. CDR3 DNA sequence: TGTGCCAGTAGAGGACAGCTGAACACTGAAGCTTTCTTT.

The chain recombines TRBV5-1 with TRBJ2-1, with D hard to call. The V gene lost 0 bases and the J gene lost 0 bases, with 7 bases spanning the gap. This CDR3 comprises 15 residues. Germline V gene lookup returns CDR1 SGHRS and CDR2 YFSETQ. This CDR3 reads CASSLGPHSYNEQFF. DNA of the CDR3: TGCGCCAGCAGCTTGGGACCGCACTCCTACAATGAGCAGTTCTTC.

The gene calls are TRBV28 and TRBJ1-4; 9 bases fit TRBD1. J gave up 7 bases and V 7 bases, and 4 bases lay outside the gene matches. Per germline, CDR1 MDHEN and CDR2 SYDVKM. CDR3 length: 13 residues. CDR3 in DNA: TGTGCCAGCAATACAGGGGGCCGTGAAAAACTGTTTTTT. Protein: CASNTGGREKLFF.

V and J are TRBV5-4 and TRBJ2-7, with TRBD2 matching 8 bases. Losses at the gene ends were 4 bases for V and 0 bases for J; bases not matched to a gene: 9. The CDR3 extends over 16 amino acids. The germline V gene has CDR1 SGHNT and CDR2 YYREEE (reference sequence). The CDR3 region has the DNA TGTGCCAGCAGCCCTACACTAGCGGATAGCTCCTACGAGCAGTACTTC. Protein: CASSPTLADSSYEQYF.

The chain links TRBV6-5 to TRBJ1-2, with TRBD1 matching over 7 bases. V shed 4 bases, J shed 4 bases, and the junction held 3 bases outside the gene matches. Germline CDR1 is MNHEY and CDR2 is SVGAGI. The CDR3 runs to 13 residues. The CDR3 loop is CASSSTGSYGYTF. The CDR3, as DNA: TGTGCCAGCAGTTCGACAGGGTCCTATGGCTACACCTTC.

The genes are TRBV19 and TRBJ1-3; D gene unclear. Germline assignment: CDR1 LNHDA and CDR2 SQIVND (reference sequence). The length of the CDR3 is 15 residues. The V end lost 4 bases, the J end lost 0 bases, and 10 bases lay between the germline ends. The CDR3 is CASSTELHSGNTIYF. CDR3 in DNA: TGTGCCAGTAGTACAGAGCTTCACTCTGGAAACACCATATATTTT.

The chain employs TRBV18 and TRBJ1-5; TRBD1 is a possible D gene (5 bases). The germline V gene encodes CDR1 KGHSH and CDR2 LQKENI. CDR3 length: 13 residues. V was pared by 5 bases and J by 1 base, with 6 bases between. CDR3 in DNA: TGTGCCAGCTCAGAGGGGAGCAATCAGCCCCAGCATTTT. This gives the protein CASSEGSNQPQHF.

This chain joins TRBV4-2 and TRBJ1-1; 7 bases match TRBD1. Germline lookup yields CDR1 LGHNA and CDR2 YNFKEQ. The CDR3 is made up of 13 amino acids. J gave up 11 bases and V 0 bases, and 6 bases lay outside the gene matches. Here the CDR3 reads CASSQDRGSGAFF. CDR3 coding DNA: TGTGCCAGCAGCCAAGACAGGGGGAGTGGGGCTTTCTTT.

This clone was counted a few times. J is TRBJ1-4 and V is TRBV7-9, with 7 nucleotides matching TRBD1. The CDR3 has 15 amino acids. After removal of 5 bases from V and 5 bases from J, the junction contained 8 bases not matched to a gene. Germline loops: CDR1 SEHNR, CDR2 FQNEAQ (reference sequence). CDR3 region: CASSPTGDGNEKLFF. The DNA for the CDR3 is TGTGCCAGCAGCCCCACAGGGGATGGGAATGAAAAACTGTTTTTT.

The chain recombines TRBV6-5 with TRBJ1-5; D is possibly TRBD1 (5 bases). The CDR3 has 15 residues. Germline assignment: CDR1 MNHEY and CDR2 SVGAGI. The V and J ends lost 6 bases and 0 bases respectively, with 12 bases between them. CDR3 bases: TGTGCCAGCAGGACGAACAGGAATAGCAATCAGCCCCAGCATTTT. Amino acids: CASRTNRNSNQPQHF.

V gene TRBV10-3 combines with J gene TRBJ2-3; TRBD2 agrees at 7 bases. Germline CDR1 is ENHRY and CDR2 is SYGVKD. V lost 10 bases, J lost 1 base, and 8 bases stayed unmatched. The CDR3 runs 14 residues. Written as DNA, the CDR3 is TGTGCCACCCGTCGGCTAGCGGGCACAGATACGCAGTATTTT. The encoded protein is CATRRLAGTDTQYF.

CDR3 bases: TGTGCCAGCAGGGAACAGGGGGCTGGAAACACCATATATTTT. Translation: CASREQGAGNTIYF. The V and J genes are TRBV6-5 and TRBJ1-3, with 8 positions matching TRBD1. Germline CDR1 is MNHEY and CDR2 is SVGAGI. V gave up 6 bases and J gave up 2 bases; unmatched junction bases: 3. CDR3 size: 14 residues.

The rearrangement links TRBV29-1 to TRBJ2-3, with a possible D match to TRBD2 (5 bases). From germline, CDR1 is SQVTM and CDR2 ANQGSEA. CDR3 length equals 15 residues. Trimming took off 4 bases at V and 4 bases at J, with 18 bases between the two ends. The CDR3 DNA follows: TGCAGCGTTGTAGGTCTAAGTTCTAGCCCAGATACGCAGTATTTT. Amino acids: CSVVGLSSSPDTQYF.

The chain combines TRBV7-2 with TRBJ2-5, with D maybe TRBD2 (5 bases). The CDR3 covers 13 residues. Looked up from germline, CDR1 is SGHTA and CDR2 is FQGNSA. The V end lost 2 bases, the J end lost 3 bases, and 7 bases lay between the germline ends. This CDR3 is CASSLWTEETQYF. The CDR3 DNA follows: TGTGCCAGCAGCTTATGGACTGAAGAGACCCAGTACTTC.

The rearrangement links TRBV6-5 to TRBJ2-3; TRBD1 aligns across 8 bases. The germline V gene has CDR1 MNHEY and CDR2 SVGAGI. The CDR3 runs to 13 residues. With 8 bases clipped from V and 6 bases from J, the junction kept 7 bases outside the gene matches. In DNA form, the CDR3 reads TGTGCCAGCTGCAGACAGGGGTCGGATACGCAGTATTTT. Its translation is CASCRQGSDTQYF.